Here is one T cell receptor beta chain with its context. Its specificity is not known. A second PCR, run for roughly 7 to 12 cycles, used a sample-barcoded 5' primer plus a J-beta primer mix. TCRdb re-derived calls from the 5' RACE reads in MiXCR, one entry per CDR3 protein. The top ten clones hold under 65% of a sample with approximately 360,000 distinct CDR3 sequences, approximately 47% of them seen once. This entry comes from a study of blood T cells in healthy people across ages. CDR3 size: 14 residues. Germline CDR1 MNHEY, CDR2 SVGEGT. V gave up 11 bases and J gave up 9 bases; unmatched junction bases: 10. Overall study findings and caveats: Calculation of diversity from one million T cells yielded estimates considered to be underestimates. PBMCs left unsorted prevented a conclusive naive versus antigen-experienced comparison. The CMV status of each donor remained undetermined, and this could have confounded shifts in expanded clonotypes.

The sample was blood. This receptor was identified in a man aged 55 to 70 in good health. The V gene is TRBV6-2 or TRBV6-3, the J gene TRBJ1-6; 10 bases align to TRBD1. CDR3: CAATQGQGTSPLHF. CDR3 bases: TGTGCCGCGACCCAGGGACAGGGGACTTCACCCCTCCACTTT.